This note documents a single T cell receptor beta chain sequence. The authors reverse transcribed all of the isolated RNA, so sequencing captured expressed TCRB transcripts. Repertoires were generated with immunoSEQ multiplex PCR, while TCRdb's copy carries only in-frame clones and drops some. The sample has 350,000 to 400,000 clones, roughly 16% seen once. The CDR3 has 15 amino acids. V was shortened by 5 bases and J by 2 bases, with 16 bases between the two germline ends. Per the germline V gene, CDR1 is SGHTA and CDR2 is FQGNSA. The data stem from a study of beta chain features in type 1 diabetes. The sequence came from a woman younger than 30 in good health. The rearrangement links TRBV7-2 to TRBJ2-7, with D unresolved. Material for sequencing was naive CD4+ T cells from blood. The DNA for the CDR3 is TGTGCCAGCAGCCCCAGCCAGGCCCTGACCTACGAGCAGTACTTC. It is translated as CASSPSQALTYEQYF. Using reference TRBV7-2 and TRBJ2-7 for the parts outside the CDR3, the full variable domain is GAGVSQSPSNKVTEKGKDVELRCDPISGHTALYWYRQSLGQGLEFLIYFQGNSAPDKSGLPSDRFSAERTGGSVSTLTIQRTQQEDSAVYLCASSPSQALTYEQYFGPGTRLTVT.